This TCR beta chain was sequenced during a study of cytomegalovirus exposure and HLA in healthy donors. Study-level findings and limits: CMV serostatus was the sole immune exposure information available.

Concerning this clone itself: Its matching antigen is unknown.

Primers for the PCR totalled 60 Vbeta and 13 Jbeta. Assay used: immunoSEQ multiplex PCR; TCRdb lists only in-frame clones, some missing. The table has roughly 200,000 clones, around 80% seen once. CDR1 is MNHEY, CDR2 SMNVEV, per germline (reference sequence). CDR3 length: 15 amino acids. The V gene end was trimmed by 4 bases and the J gene end by 5 bases; junction bases not matched to a gene: 9. Sequencing input: PBMCs. The chain recombines TRBV27 with TRBJ2-7; 9 bases map to TRBD1. The receptor was derived from a woman aged 25 to 39 in good health and CMV-seropositive. The CDR3 reads CASSSGTGKSHEQYF. Written as DNA, the CDR3 is TGTGCCAGCAGTTCGGGGACAGGGAAGTCCCACGAGCAGTACTTC.